This TCR beta chain was identified during a study of multiple sclerosis patients with progressive multifocal leukoencephalopathy. This CDR3 region has 16 residues. Germline CDR1 MGHDK, CDR2 SYGVNS. The sample's time point: time of PML onset. After about 15 to 60 months on natalizumab, the natalizumab-treated patients developed PML. At PML onset, T3 blood samples were taken. General study points: PML-onset expanded TRB clones were detectable before and during natalizumab therapy. In most PML patients, TRB repertoires appeared less diverse by entropy.

Clones were read by immunoSEQ multiplex PCR, and TCRdb kept only the in-frame ones, dropping some. The table has more than 30,000 clones, approximately 90% seen once. With regard to this clone: No antigen is known for it. One end of the junction is discordant with germline, which a read error may explain.

The material sequenced was PBMCs, taken from a patient treated with natalizumab. The TCR was taken from a middle-aged woman with progressive multifocal leukoencephalopathy. This chain links TRBV25-1 with TRBJ1-3; D remains unclear. The CDR3 is CASSTTEVSSGNTKYF. The CDR3, as DNA: TGTGCCAGCAGTACTACAGAAGTTAGCTCTGGAAACACCAAATATTTT.